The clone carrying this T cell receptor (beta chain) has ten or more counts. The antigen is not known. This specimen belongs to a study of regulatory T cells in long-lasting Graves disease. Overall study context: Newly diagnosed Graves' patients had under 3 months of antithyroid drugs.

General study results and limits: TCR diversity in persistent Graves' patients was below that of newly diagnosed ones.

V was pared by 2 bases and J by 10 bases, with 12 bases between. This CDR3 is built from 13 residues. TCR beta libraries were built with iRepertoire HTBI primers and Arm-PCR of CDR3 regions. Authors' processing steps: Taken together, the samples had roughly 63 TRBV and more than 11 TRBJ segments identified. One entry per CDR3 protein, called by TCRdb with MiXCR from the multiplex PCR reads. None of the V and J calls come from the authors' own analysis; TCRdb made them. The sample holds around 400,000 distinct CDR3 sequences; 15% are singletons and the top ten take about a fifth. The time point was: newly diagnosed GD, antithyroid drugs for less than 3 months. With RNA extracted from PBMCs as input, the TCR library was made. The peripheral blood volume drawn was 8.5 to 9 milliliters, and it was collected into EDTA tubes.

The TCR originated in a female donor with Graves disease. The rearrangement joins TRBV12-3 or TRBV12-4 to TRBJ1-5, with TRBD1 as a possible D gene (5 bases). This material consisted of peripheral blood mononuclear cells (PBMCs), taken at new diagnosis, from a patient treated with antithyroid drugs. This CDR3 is CASSLSGFNPQHF. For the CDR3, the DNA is TGTGCCAGCAGTTTATCAGGGTTCAATCCCCAGCATTTT.